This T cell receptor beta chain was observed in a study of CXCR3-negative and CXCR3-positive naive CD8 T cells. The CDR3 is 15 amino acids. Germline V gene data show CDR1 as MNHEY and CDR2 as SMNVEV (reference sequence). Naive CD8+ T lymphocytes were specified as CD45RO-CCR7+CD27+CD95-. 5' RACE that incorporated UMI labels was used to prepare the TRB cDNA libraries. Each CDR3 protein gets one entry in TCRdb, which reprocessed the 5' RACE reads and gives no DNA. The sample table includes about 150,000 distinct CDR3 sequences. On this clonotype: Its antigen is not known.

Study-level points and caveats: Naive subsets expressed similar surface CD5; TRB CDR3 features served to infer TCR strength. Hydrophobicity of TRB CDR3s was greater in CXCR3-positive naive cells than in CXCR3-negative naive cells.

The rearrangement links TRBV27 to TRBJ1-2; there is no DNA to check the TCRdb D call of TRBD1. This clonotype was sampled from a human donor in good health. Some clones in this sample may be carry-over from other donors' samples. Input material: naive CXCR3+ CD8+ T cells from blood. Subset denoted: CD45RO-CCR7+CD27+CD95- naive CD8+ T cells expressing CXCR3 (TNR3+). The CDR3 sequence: CASREVIGAYYGYTF.